The 24 T cell receptor beta chains listed next were all sequenced from one sample in a study of blood T cell repertoires in COVID-19. Sequencing used immunoSEQ multiplex PCR; TCRdb keeps in-frame clones, though not all of them. The sample has 26,000 or so clones, 91% seen once; the top ten hold roughly a sixth. Sequencing was performed on peripheral blood. These receptors were taken from a human donor with active COVID-19. The donor label of this sample is uncertain.

The chain has TRBV5-5 and TRBJ2-7; D possibly corresponds to TRBD1 (6 bases). With 4 bases removed from V and 6 bases from J, the gap between germline ends came to 11 bases. The V gene's germline CDR1 is SGHKS and CDR2 YYEKEE (reference sequence). CDR3 size: 12 residues. The CDR3 DNA follows: TGTGCCAGCAGCGCGGACAGAGCCGAGCAGTACTTC. The encoded protein is CASSADRAEQYF. The whole variable domain, remainder taken from reference TRBV5-5 and TRBJ2-7, is DAGVTQSPTHLIKTRGQQVTLRCSPISGHKSVSWYQQVLGQGPQFIFQYYEKEERGRGNFPDRFSARQFPNYSSELNVNALLLGDSALYLCASSADRAEQYFGPGTRLTVT.

This clone has only one observation. The V and J genes are TRBV19 and TRBJ2-7, with D possibly TRBD2 on 6 matching bases. The V gene's germline CDR1 is LNHDA and CDR2 SQIVND (reference sequence). V gave up 6 bases and J gave up 2 bases, with 17 bases separating them. This CDR3 contains 15 residues. The chain's CDR3 is CASRSEVGGTYEQYF. CDR3 bases: TGTGCCAGTAGGTCAGAGGTGGGGGGAACCTACGAGCAGTACTTC.

V is TRBV14 and J is TRBJ2-5, with 9 positions matching TRBD1. The germline CDR1 and CDR2 sequences are SGHDN and FVKESK. The length of the CDR3 is 16 residues. The V and J ends lost 1 base and 7 bases, in that order; junction bases with no gene match: 10. The CDR3 DNA is TGTGCCAGCAGCCAAGTCTTCGGACAGGGGTTCGGGACCCAGTACTTC. This encodes CASSQVFGQGFGTQYF.

The CDR3 nucleotides read TGTGCCATCAGGAGGGGGGGACTAGCGGGAGGTGTTCAAGAGACCCAGTACTTC. This gives the protein CAIRRGGLAGGVQETQYF. This chain connects TRBV10-3 to TRBJ2-5, with 15 bases fitting TRBD2. Germline V gene lookup returns CDR1 ENHRY and CDR2 SYGVKD. This CDR3 spans 18 amino acids. V was pared by 6 bases and J by 2 bases, with 10 bases of the junction left unmatched.

The chain has TRBV6-4 and TRBJ2-5, with TRBD2 matching 7 bases. The CDR3 is 17 residues long. Germline V CDR1 and CDR2: MRHNA, SNTAGT. V lost 6 bases, J lost 1 base, and 14 bases stayed unmatched. CDR3 nucleotide sequence: TGTGCCAGCAGGAGGGGTACTAGCGAAGTATTCCAAGAGACCCAGTACTTC. Translation gives CASRRGTSEVFQETQYF.

The chain uses TRBV10-2 and TRBJ2-5; TRBD2 is a possible D gene (5 bases). Trimming took off 7 bases at V and 4 bases at J, with 13 bases between the two ends. Germline-derived CDR1 and CDR2 are WSHSY and SAAADI. This CDR3 spans 13 amino acids. The CDR3 here is CASTLAPAETQYF. In nucleotides, the CDR3 is TGCGCCAGCACCCTAGCCCCTGCAGAGACCCAGTACTTC.

V is TRBV6-5 and J is TRBJ2-7; D is unresolved. The germline V and J ends were trimmed by 7 bases and 3 bases, with 7 bases remaining between them. This CDR3 is 11 amino acids long. CDR1 is MNHEY and CDR2 is SVGAGI in the germline V gene. CDR3 residues: CASTSGYEQYF. CDR3 in DNA: TGTGCCAGCACTTCAGGCTACGAGCAGTACTTC.

This sequence joins TRBV28 and TRBJ1-5, with unresolved D. V shed 5 bases and J shed 2 bases, with 13 bases lying between them. CDR1 MDHEN and CDR2 SYDVKM come from the germline V gene. This CDR3 is 15 amino acids long. The CDR3 DNA sequence: TGTGCCAGCAGTCGCCTCGGGGTTGGCAATCAGCCCCAGCATTTT. This translates into CASSRLGVGNQPQHF.

The chain joins TRBV25-1 to TRBJ2-1, with D perhaps TRBD2 (6 bases). The CDR3 is 11 amino acids. Trimming took 5 bases from V and 9 from J, leaving 8 bases between them. Germline V gene lookup returns CDR1 MGHDK and CDR2 SYGVNS. CDR3 DNA: TGTGCCAGCAGTTGGGGACTTGAGCAGTTCTTC. Translated: CASSWGLEQFF.

The gene calls are TRBV30 and TRBJ1-4; D unresolved. The germline gives CDR1 GTSNPN, CDR2 SVGIG (reference sequence). The CDR3 is 15 amino acids. The V gene lost 3 bases and the J gene lost 0 bases, with 11 bases spanning the gap. The CDR3 bases are TGTGCCTGGAGCGCTCACAGCTCAACTAATGAAAAACTGTTTTTT. Translating it yields CAWSAHSSTNEKLFF.

This clone was counted between two and nine times. This chain links TRBV9 with TRBJ2-7, with 10 bases matching TRBD2. The CDR3 is 13 amino acids. The J segment lost 6 bases and the V segment lost 7 bases, leaving 7 bases of the junction unmatched. Germline assignment: CDR1 SGDLS and CDR2 YYNGEE. CDR3 in amino acids: CASSAGGLGEQYF. The DNA for the CDR3 is TGTGCCAGCTCAGCGGGAGGGCTCGGCGAGCAGTACTTC. The full variable domain, its missing parts supplied by reference TRBV9 and TRBJ2-7, is DSGVTQTPKHLITATGQRVTLRCSPRSGDLSVYWYQQSLDQGLQFLIQYYNGEERAKGNILERFSAQQFPDLHSELNLSSLELGDSALYFCASSAGGLGEQYFGPGTRLTVT.

The chain carries TRBV11-2 and TRBJ1-1, with 7 bases lining up with TRBD1. CDR3 length equals 14 residues. The germline CDR1 and CDR2 sequences are SGHAT and FQNNGV. With 4 bases clipped from V and 4 bases from J, the junction kept 6 bases outside the gene matches. CDR3 in amino acids: CASSYPTGFTEAFF. The CDR3 DNA reads as TGTGCCAGCAGCTACCCGACAGGGTTCACTGAAGCTTTCTTT.

The V gene is TRBV11-3, the J gene TRBJ2-5; 7 bases are a match to TRBD1. CDR3 length: 15 residues. V lost 3 bases to trimming and J lost 4 bases; unmatched junction nucleotides: 8. Germline assignment: CDR1 SGHNT and CDR2 YENEEA. The CDR3 DNA is TGTGCCAGCAGCTTGAAATCAGGGGGAAGAGAGACCCAGTACTTC. Translation: CASSLKSGGRETQYF.

V gene TRBV4-3 combines with J gene TRBJ2-1; D uncertain. Germline loops: CDR1 LGHNA, CDR2 YSLEER. This CDR3 comprises 16 residues. V was cut by 0 bases and J by 0 bases, with 9 bases left in between. The CDR3 DNA reads TGCGCCAGCAGCCAAGAGGTACCTAGCTCCTACAATGAGCAGTTCTTC. This sequence encodes CASSQEVPSSYNEQFF.

CDR3 nucleotide sequence: TGTGCCACCAGCAACAGGGGGCCGAACACTGAAGCTTTCTTT. It encodes CATSNRGPNTEAFF. The chain has TRBV15 and TRBJ1-1; 9 nucleotides align to TRBD1. Germline-derived CDR1 and CDR2 are LNHNV and YYDKDF (reference sequence). Trimming cost V 4 bases and J 1 base; bases outside gene matches: 1. The CDR3 runs to 14 residues.

CDR3 sequence: CASSPPGGSYEQYF. For the CDR3, the DNA is TGTGCCAGCAGCCCCCCGGGGGGCTCCTACGAGCAGTACTTC. V and J are TRBV6-2 or TRBV6-3 and TRBJ2-7; TRBD2 matches 7 bases. The CDR3 extends over 14 amino acids. Germline trimming cut 6 bases from V and 0 bases from J; bases unmatched to any gene: 5. Germline V gives CDR1 MNHEY, CDR2 SVGEGT.

The chain links TRBV6-5 to TRBJ2-3; no clear D. The CDR3 extends over 11 amino acids. CDR1 and CDR2 (germline): MNHEY, SVGAGI. Trimming shortened V by 6 bases and J by 5 bases, and 6 bases separated the two germline ends. The CDR3 coding sequence is TGTGCCAGCAGAGAGATAGATACGCAGTATTTT. Translating it yields CASREIDTQYF.

This clone was seen a single time. The V gene is TRBV15, the J gene TRBJ2-3; D is unclear. V was shortened by 0 bases and J by 2 bases, with 12 bases between the two germline ends. The germline CDR1 and CDR2 sequences are LNHNV and YYDKDF (reference sequence). This CDR3 is built from 16 residues. The chain's CDR3 is CATSRDQAWPTDTQYF. Written as DNA, the CDR3 is TGTGCCACCAGCAGAGATCAAGCGTGGCCCACAGATACGCAGTATTTT.

The chain carries TRBV18 and TRBJ1-4, with a weak D call TRBD1 (6 bases). V dropped 8 bases and J dropped 0 bases, with 7 bases sitting between them. This CDR3 is built from 13 residues. The germline gives CDR1 KGHSH, CDR2 LQKENI. CDR3 residues: CASTGTTNEKLFF. In DNA, the CDR3 is TGTGCCAGCACAGGGACAACTAATGAAAAACTGTTTTTT.

The V gene is TRBV18, the J gene TRBJ2-3; the D is unclear. Germline CDR1 KGHSH, CDR2 LQKENI. The germline V and J ends were trimmed by 2 bases and 2 bases, with 14 bases remaining between them. The CDR3 extends over 16 amino acids. CDR3 loop: CASSPTASPSTDTQYF. The DNA of the CDR3 is TGTGCCAGCTCACCAACAGCAAGCCCCTCCACAGATACGCAGTATTTT.

This chain connects TRBV27 to TRBJ2-7, with 11 bases matching TRBD1. This CDR3 is 16 amino acids long. The germline V gene encodes CDR1 MNHEY and CDR2 SMNVEV (reference sequence). V gave up 0 bases and J gave up 4 bases; unmatched junction bases: 5. This CDR3 is CASSLSWGQGGYEQYF. The CDR3 DNA reads as TGTGCCAGCAGTTTATCCTGGGGACAGGGGGGGTACGAGCAGTACTTC.

The V gene is TRBV11-2, the J gene TRBJ2-7, with D hard to call. The CDR3 is made up of 15 amino acids. V was shortened by 1 base and J by 3 bases, with 13 bases between the two germline ends. The germline V gene encodes CDR1 SGHAT and CDR2 FQNNGV. The CDR3 nucleotides are TGTGCCAGCAGCTTAGGGGCTCTTCCACACTACGAGCAGTACTTC. This codes for CASSLGALPHYEQYF.

This chain links TRBV29-1 with TRBJ1-4; the match to TRBD1 covers 10 bases. This CDR3 contains 13 residues. V lost 7 bases to trimming and J lost 5 bases; unmatched junction nucleotides: 4. CDR1 is SQVTM, CDR2 ANQGSEA, per germline. CDR3 DNA sequence: TGCAGCGCCCGACAGGGGGCAAATGAAAAACTGTTTTTT. Residues: CSARQGANEKLFF.

The CDR3 nucleotides are TGTGCCAGCAGCGTAGCTAGCCAGGAGACCCAGTACTTC. Its protein is CASSVASQETQYF. This chain links TRBV9 with TRBJ2-5, with a weak D call TRBD2 (5 bases). The germline CDR1 and CDR2 sequences are SGDLS and YYNGEE. Trimming took off 0 bases at V and 5 bases at J, with 8 bases between the two ends. The CDR3 runs 13 residues.